This TCR beta chain was sequenced during a study of PD-1 blockade in classical Hodgkin lymphoma. The study's findings and limits: Newly diagnosed patients had diversity similar to the baseline diversity of complete responders. Repertoire differences lack defined causes, possibly disease activity or prior therapy. In CD4+ cells, TCR diversity went up significantly by C4D1, but in CD8+ cells it did not.

Regarding this clone: Its antigen remains unidentified.

Every patient experienced relapse after autologous stem cell transplantation, and brentuximab vedotin exposure varied. Patients reached a best response of complete response, partial response or progressive disease. This table comes from immunoSEQ multiplex PCR, and its TCRdb copy is limited to in-frame clones, with some not included. Altogether approximately 89,000 clones are present, roughly 84% being singletons, with the ten largest covering more than 10%. The source of this sequence is a human donor with classical Hodgkin lymphoma. Sequencing was performed on peripheral blood mononuclear cells (PBMCs), taken at baseline.

The CDR3: CASSAQPAAGNEQFF. CDR3 bases: TGTGCCAGCAGTGCCCAGCCCGCGGCGGGGAATGAGCAGTTCTTC. This chain uses TRBV6-4 with TRBJ2-1, with D maybe TRBD2 (6 bases). Germline V gene lookup returns CDR1 MRHNA and CDR2 SNTAGT. The CDR3 runs 15 residues. With 4 bases removed from V and 7 bases from J, the gap between germline ends came to 17 bases.